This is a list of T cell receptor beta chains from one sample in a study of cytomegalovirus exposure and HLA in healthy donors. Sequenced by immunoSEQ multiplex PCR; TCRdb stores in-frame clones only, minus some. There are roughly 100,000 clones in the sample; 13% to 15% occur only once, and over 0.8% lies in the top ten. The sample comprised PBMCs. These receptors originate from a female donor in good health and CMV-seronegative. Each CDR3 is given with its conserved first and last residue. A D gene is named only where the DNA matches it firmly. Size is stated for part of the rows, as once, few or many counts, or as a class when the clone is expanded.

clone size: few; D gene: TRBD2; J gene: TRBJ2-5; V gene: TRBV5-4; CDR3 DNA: TGTGCCAGCAGCTTGAGGTCTAGCGGGAGGGCAGAGACCCAGTACTTC; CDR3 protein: CASSLRSSGRAETQYF
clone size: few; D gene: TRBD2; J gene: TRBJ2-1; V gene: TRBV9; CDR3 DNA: TGTGCCAGCTCGCTAGCGGGAGGGAAAGAGTACAATGAGCAGTTCTTC; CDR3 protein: CASSLAGGKEYNEQFF
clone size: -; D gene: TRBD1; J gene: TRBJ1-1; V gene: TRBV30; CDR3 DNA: TGTGCCTGCCCCGGGACAGACTGGAACACTGAAGCTTTCTTT; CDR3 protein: CACPGTDWNTEAFF
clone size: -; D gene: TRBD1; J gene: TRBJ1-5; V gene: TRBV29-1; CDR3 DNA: TGCAGCACCGGAGGGGGCAGAGATCAGCCCCAGCATTTT; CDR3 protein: CSTGGGRDQPQHF
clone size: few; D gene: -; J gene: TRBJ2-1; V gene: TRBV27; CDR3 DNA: TGTGCCAGCAGTTTATCGTATCTGGAGCCTTATGGGTTCTTC; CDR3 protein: CASSLSYLEPYGFF
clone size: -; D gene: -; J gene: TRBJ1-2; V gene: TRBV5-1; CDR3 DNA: TGCGCCAGCAGCTTCCCTGGCCAGGGTCATGGCTACACCTTC; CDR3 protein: CASSFPGQGHGYTF
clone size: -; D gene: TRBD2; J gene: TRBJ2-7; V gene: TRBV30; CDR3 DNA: TGTGCCTGGAGTCTCTCTAGCGGGAGTATGTACGAGCAGTACTTC; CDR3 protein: CAWSLSSGSMYEQYF
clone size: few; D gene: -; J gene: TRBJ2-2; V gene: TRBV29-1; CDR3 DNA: TGCAGCGTTGAGTTTGGGGGGACCGGGGAGCTGTTTTTT; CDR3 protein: CSVEFGGTGELFF
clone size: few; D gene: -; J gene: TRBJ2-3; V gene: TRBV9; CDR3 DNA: TGTGCCAGCAGCCCCTCTGGGGGCAAAGCAGATACGCAGTATTTT; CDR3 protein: CASSPSGGKADTQYF
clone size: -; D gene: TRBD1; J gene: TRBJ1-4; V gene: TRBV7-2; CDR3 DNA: TGTGCCAGCGCCCAAACTCCGGGACAGAGCGGAAAACTGTTTTTT; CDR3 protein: CASAQTPGQSGKLFF
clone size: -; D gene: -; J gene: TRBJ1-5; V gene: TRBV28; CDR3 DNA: TGTGCCAGCAGTCTCGTGACAGCTGATCAGCCCCAGCATTTT; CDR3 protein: CASSLVTADQPQHF
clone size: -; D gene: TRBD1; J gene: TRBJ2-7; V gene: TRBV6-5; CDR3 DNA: TGTGCCAGCACTATGACAGGGTGGGGATCCGAGCAGTACTTC; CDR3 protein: CASTMTGWGSEQYF
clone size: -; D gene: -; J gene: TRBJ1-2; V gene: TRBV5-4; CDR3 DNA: TGTGCCAGCAGCCAGCCACAAGACTCTAACTATGGCTACACCTTC; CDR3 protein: CASSQPQDSNYGYTF
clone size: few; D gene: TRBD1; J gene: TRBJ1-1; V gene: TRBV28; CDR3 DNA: TGTGCCAGCAGTACCCGACAGGGTTTGAACACTGAAGCTTTCTTT; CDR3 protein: CASSTRQGLNTEAFF
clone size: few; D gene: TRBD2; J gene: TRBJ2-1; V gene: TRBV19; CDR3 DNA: TGTGCCAGTAGGGGGACTAGCGGGAGGGATGAGCAGTTCTTC; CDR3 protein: CASRGTSGRDEQFF
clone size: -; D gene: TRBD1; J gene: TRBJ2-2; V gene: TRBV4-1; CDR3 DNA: TGCGCCAGCGGGAACCAGGGACAGGGAGACACCGGGGAGCTGTTTTTT; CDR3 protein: CASGNQGQGDTGELFF
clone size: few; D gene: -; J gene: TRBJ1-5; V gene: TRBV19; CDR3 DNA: TGTGCCAGTAGTAGCCTCGGGGGGTATAGCAATCAGCCCCAGCATTTT; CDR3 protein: CASSSLGGYSNQPQHF
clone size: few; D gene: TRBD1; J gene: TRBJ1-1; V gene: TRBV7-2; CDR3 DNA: TGTGCCAGCAGCTTAGTAGGGGGCCGCGAAGGAGCTTTCTTT; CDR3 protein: CASSLVGGREGAFF
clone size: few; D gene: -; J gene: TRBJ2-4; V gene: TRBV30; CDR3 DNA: TGTGCCTGGAGTGTCGGGAACATTCAGTACTTC; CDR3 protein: CAWSVGNIQYF
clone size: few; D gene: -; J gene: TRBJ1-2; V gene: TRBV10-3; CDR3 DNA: TGTGCCACCAACGAACCGGGACTCCACCATGGCTACACCTTC; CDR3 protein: CATNEPGLHHGYTF
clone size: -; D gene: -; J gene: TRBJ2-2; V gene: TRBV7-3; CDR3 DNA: TGTGCCAGCAGCTTAGGGTCTAGGGGCATCGGGCTCTATCCCGGGGAGCTGTTTTTT; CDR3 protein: CASSLGSRGIGLYPGELFF
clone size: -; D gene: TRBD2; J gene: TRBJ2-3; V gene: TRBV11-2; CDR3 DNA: TGTGCCAGCAGAGCGGGACTAGCGGCTAGCACAGATACGCAGTATTTT; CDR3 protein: CASRAGLAASTDTQYF
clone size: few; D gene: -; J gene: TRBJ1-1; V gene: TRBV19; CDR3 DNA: TGTGCCAGTAGTACCGCCCAATCAGGGTCACATTTCTTT; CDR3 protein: CASSTAQSGSHFF
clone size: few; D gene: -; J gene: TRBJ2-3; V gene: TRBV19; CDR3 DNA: TGTGCCAGTAGTATAAGGGGCCTTCCCTACACAGATACGCAGTATTTT; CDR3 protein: CASSIRGLPYTDTQYF
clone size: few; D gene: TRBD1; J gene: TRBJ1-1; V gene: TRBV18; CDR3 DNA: TGTGCCAGCTCACAGCCGGGACAGGAAGCTTTCTTT; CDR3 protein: CASSQPGQEAFF
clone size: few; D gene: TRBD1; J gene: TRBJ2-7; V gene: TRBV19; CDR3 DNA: TGTGCCAGTAGTATCTCGGACAGGGTGGGAGAGCAGTACTTC; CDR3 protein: CASSISDRVGEQYF
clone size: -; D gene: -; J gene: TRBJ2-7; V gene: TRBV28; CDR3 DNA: TGTGCCAGCAGCCGCGGTTACTACGAGCAGTACTTC; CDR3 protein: CASSRGYYEQYF
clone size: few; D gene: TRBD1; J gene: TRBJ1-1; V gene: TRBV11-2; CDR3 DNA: TGTGCCAGCAGCTGGGGGGACAGTAACACTGAAGCTTTCTTT; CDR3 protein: CASSWGDSNTEAFF
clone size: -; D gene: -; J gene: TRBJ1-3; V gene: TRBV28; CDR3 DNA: TGTGCCGGGGGCACCGACTCTGGAAACACCATATATTTT; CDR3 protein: CAGGTDSGNTIYF
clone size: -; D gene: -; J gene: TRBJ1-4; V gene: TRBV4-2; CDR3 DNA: TGTGCCAGCAGCCAAGAAATGGCTGGAGCAGGAGGCGAAAAACTGTTTTTT; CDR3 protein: CASSQEMAGAGGEKLFF
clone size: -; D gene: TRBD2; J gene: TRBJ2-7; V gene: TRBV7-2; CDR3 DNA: TGTGCCAGCAGGACTAGCGGGAGTTGGGAGCAGTACTTC; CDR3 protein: CASRTSGSWEQYF
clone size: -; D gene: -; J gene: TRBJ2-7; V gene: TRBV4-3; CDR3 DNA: TGCGCCAGCAGCCCCCTTGAGTACTTC; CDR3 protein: CASSPLEYF
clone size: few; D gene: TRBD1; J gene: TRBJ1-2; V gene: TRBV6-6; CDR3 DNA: TGTGCCAGCAGCCTTACAGGGGACTATGGCTACACCTTC; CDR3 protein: CASSLTGDYGYTF
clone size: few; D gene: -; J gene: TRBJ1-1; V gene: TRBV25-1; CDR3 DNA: TGTGCCAGCAGTGCTGTTTTCAACACTGAAGCTTTCTTT; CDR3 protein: CASSAVFNTEAFF
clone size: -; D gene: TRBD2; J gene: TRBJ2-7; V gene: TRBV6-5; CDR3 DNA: TGTGCCAGCAGTTATCTCGCGGGGGGGCTTCGTGAGCAGTACTTC; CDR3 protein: CASSYLAGGLREQYF
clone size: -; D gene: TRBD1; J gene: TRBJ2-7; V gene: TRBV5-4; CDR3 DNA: TGTGCCAGCAGCTCCCCGACAGGGCCTCCCTACGAGCAGTACTTC; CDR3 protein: CASSSPTGPPYEQYF
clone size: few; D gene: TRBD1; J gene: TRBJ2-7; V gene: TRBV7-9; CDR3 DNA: TGTGCCAGCAGCTTCCGGGACAGGGGCTCCTACGAGCAGTACTTC; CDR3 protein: CASSFRDRGSYEQYF
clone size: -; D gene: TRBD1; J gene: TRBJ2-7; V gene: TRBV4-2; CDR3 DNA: TGTGCCAGCAGCCCCACAACCGGGACAGGGGGCGGACACGAGCAGTACTTC; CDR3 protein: CASSPTTGTGGGHEQYF
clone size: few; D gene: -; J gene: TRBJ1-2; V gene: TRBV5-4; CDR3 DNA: TGTGCCAGCAGCATACAACAGGGATTAAGAGGTGGCTACACCTTC; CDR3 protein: CASSIQQGLRGGYTF
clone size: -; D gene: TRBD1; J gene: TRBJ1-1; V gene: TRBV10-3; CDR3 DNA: TGTGCCATCAAGGGGACAGGGACCACTGAAGCTTTCTTT; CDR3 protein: CAIKGTGTTEAFF
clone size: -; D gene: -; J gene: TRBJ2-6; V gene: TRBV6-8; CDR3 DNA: TGTGCCAGCAGTTACCTTGAGGGCAGATTCTCTGGGGCCAACGTCCTGACTTTC; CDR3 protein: CASSYLEGRFSGANVLTF
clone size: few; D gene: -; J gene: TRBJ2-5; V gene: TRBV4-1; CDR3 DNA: TGCGCCAGCAGCCGACCGGGGAGAGGAGTTGAGGAGACCCAGTACTTC; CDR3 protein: CASSRPGRGVEETQYF
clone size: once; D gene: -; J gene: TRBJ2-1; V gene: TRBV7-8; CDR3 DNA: TGTGCCAGCAGCTTATCCGTCAGGGGCAATGAGCAGTTCTTC; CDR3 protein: CASSLSVRGNEQFF